The entry below gives a single T cell receptor (beta chain) sequence along with its context. What it recognizes is unknown. The germline V gene encodes CDR1 SNHLY and CDR2 FYNNEI. V lost 4 bases to trimming and J lost 8 bases; unmatched junction nucleotides: 4. This CDR3 spans 12 amino acids. This sample is drawn from a study of beta chain features in type 1 diabetes. General study findings and limits: Whether HLA type affects TCRB rearrangement stayed undetermined in the present work. Researchers report that Type 1 diabetes patients had moderately but significantly shorter TCRB CDR3s across all four CD4+ subsets.

All of the isolated RNA was reverse transcribed, so expressed TCRB transcripts were sequenced. Using immunoSEQ multiplex PCR, the repertoire was profiled, and TCRdb retains in-frame clones only, with some absent. Of 60,000 to 75,000 clones listed, more than 45% were seen once; the top ten hold 0.65% to 0.85%. The chain is built from TRBV2 and TRBJ1-1; 7 positions match TRBD1. This sequence was found in a man under 40 with type 1 diabetes. Sample: central memory CD4+ T cells from blood. The CDR3 DNA reads TGTGCCAGCAGTGGCGACAGGGTAGAAGCTTTCTTT. Protein product: CASSGDRVEAFF.